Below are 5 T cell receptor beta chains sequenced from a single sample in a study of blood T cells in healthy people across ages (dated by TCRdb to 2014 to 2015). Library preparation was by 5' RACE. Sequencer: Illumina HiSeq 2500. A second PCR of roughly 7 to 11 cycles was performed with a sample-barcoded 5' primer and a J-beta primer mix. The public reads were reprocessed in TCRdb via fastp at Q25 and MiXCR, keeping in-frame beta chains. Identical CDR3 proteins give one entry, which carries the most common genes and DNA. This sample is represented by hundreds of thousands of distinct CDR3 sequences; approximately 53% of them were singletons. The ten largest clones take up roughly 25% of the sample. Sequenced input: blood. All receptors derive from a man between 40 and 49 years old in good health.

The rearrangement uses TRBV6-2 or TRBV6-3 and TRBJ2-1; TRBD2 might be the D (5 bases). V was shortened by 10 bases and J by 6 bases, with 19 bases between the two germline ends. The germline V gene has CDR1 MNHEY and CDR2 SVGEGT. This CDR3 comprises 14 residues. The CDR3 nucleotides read TGTGCCACTTCGGACTCTCAGATACTCAATGAGCAGTTCTTC. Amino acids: CATSDSQILNEQFF.

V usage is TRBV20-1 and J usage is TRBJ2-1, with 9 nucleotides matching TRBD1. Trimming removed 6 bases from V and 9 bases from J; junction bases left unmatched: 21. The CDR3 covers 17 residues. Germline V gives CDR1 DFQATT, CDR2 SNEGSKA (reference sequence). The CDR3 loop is CSATRRSPGQGLAEQFF. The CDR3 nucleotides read TGCAGTGCGACCAGACGATCCCCGGGACAGGGTCTCGCTGAGCAGTTCTTC.

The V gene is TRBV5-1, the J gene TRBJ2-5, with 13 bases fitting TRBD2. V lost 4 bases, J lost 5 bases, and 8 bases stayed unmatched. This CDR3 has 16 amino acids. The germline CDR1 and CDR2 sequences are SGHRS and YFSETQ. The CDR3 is CASSPGLAGNGETQYF. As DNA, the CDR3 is TGCGCCAGCAGCCCGGGACTAGCGGGGAACGGGGAGACCCAGTACTTC. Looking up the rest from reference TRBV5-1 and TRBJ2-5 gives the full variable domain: KAGVTQTPRYLIKTRGQQVTLSCSPISGHRSVSWYQQTPGQGLQFLFEYFSETQRNKGNFPGRFSGRQFSNSRSEMNVSTLELGDSALYLCASSPGLAGNGETQYFGPGTRLLVL.

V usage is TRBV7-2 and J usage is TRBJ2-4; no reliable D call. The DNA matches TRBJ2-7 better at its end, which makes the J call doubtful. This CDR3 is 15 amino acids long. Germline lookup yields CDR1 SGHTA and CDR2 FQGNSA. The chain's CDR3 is CASSLASKPSNEQYF. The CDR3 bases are TGTGCCAGCAGCTTAGCGTCTAAGCCTTCGAACGAGCAGTACTTC.

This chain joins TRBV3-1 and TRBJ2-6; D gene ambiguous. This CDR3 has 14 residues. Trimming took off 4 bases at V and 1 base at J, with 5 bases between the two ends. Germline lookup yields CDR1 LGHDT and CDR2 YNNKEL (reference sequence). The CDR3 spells CASSRMSGANVLTF. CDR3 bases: TGTGCCAGCAGCCGTATGTCTGGGGCCAACGTCCTGACTTTC. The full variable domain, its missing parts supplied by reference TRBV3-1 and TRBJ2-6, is DTAVSQTPKYLVTQMGNDKSIKCEQNLGHDTMYWYKQDSKKFLKIMFSYNNKELIINETVPNRFSPKSPDKAHLNLHINSLELGDSAVYFCASSRMSGANVLTFGAGSRLTVL.